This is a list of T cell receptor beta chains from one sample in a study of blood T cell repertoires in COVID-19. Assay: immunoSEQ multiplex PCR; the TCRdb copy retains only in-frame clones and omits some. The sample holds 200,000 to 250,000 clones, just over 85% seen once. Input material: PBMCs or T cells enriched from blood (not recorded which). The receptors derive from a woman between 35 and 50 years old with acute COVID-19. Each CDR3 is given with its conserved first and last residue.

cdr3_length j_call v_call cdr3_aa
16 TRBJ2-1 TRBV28 CASSAAGLAVYNEQFF
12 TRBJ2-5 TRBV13 CASSQGRETQYF
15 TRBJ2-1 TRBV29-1 CSVVAGGPGGGEQFF
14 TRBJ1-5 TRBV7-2 CASSLGAVAQPQHF
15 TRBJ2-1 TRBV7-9 CASSLLAGGDNEQFF
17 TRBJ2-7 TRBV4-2 CASSQVGAGGPNYEQYF
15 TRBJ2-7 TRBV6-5 CASSKTSGLQYEQYF
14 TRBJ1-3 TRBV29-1 CSAIGTGGRNTIYF
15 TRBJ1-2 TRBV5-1 CASSLRTGTRDGYTF
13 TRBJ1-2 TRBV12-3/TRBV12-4 CASSRDRTLGYTF
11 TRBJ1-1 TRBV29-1 CSGTGNTEAFF
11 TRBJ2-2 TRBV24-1 CATSDLGELFF
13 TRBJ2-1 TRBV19 CASSEAGGNEQFF
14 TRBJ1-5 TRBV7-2 CASSLGLSNQPQHF
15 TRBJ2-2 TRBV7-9 CASSLTGGFTGELFF
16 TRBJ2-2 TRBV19 CASSDPGTGMAGELFF
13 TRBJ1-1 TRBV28 CASRTGGVAEAFF
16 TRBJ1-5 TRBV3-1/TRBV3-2 CASSQGEGLRNQPQHF
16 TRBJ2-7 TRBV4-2 CASSQPSGTGHHEQYF
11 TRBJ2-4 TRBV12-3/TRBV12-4 CASSLGAPLYF
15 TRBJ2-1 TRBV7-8 CASSPEVAEYNEQFF